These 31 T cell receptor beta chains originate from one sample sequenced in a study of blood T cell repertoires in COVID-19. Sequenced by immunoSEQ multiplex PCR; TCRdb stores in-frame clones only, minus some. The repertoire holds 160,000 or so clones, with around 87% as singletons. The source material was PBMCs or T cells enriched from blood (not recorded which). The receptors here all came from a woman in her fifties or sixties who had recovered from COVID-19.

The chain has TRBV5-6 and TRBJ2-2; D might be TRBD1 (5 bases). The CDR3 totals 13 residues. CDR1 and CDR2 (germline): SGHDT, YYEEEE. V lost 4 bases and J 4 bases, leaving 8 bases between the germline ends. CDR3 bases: TGTGCCAGCAGCACGCAGGGCACCGGGGAGCTGTTTTTT. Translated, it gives CASSTQGTGELFF.

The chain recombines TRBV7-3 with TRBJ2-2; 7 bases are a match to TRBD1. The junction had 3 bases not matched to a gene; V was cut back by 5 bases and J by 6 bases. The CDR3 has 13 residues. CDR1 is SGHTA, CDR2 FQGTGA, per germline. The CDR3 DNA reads TGTGCCAGCAGCAGGGGGCTCTCCGGGGAGCTGTTTTTT. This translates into CASSRGLSGELFF.

The CDR3 is CASSVGGMTDTQYF. The CDR3 DNA sequence: TGTGCCAGCAGCGTCGGGGGGATGACAGATACGCAGTATTTT. The gene calls are TRBV7-3 and TRBJ2-3; 7 nucleotides match TRBD2. The CDR3 contains 14 residues. V gave up 5 bases and J gave up 3 bases; unmatched junction bases: 5. Germline assignment: CDR1 SGHTA and CDR2 FQGTGA.

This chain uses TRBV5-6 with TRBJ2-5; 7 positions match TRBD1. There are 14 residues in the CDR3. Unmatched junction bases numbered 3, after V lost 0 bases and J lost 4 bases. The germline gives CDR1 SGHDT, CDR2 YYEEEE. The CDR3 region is CASSLDNRGETQYF. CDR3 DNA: TGTGCCAGCAGCTTGGATAACAGGGGAGAGACCCAGTACTTC.

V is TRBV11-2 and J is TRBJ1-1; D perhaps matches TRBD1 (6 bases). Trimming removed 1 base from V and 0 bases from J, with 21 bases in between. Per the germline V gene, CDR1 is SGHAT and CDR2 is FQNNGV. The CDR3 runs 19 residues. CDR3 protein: CASSLVGTRDRGVNTEAFF. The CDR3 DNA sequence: TGTGCCAGCAGCTTAGTCGGGACAAGGGATCGGGGCGTGAACACTGAAGCTTTCTTT. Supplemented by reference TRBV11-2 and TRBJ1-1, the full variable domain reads EAGVAQSPRYKIIEKRQSVAFWCNPISGHATLYWYQQILGQGPKLLIQFQNNGVVDDSQLPKDRFSAERLKGVDSTLKIQPAKLEDSAVYLCASSLVGTRDRGVNTEAFFGQGTRLTVV.

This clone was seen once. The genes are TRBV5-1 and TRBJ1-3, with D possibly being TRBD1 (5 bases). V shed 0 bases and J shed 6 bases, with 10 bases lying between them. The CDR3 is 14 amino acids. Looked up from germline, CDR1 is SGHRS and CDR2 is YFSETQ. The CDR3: CASSLEGGENTIYF. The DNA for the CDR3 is TGCGCCAGCAGCTTGGAAGGAGGGGAAAACACCATATATTTT. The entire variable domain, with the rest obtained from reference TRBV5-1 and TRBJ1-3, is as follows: KAGVTQTPRYLIKTRGQQVTLSCSPISGHRSVSWYQQTPGQGLQFLFEYFSETQRNKGNFPGRFSGRQFSNSRSEMNVSTLELGDSALYLCASSLEGGENTIYFGEGSWLTVV.

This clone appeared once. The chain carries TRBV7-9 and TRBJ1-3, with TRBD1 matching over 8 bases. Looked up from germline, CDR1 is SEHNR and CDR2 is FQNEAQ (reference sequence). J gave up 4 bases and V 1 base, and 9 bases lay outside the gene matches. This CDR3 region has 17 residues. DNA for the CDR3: TGTGCCAGCAGCTTAGTAGGTCAGGGGGCGAGAGGAAACACCATATATTTT. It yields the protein CASSLVGQGARGNTIYF.

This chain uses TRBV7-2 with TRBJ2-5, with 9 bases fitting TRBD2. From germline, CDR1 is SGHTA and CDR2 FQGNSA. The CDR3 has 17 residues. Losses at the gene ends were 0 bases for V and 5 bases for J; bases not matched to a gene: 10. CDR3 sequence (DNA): TGTGCCAGCAGCTTAGCACTCTCGGCGGGGGGGCGGGAGACCCAGTACTTC. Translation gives CASSLALSAGGRETQYF.

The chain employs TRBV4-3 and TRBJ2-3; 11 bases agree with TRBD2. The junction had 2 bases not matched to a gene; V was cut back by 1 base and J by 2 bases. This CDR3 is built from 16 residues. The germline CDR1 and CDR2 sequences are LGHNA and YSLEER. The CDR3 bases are TGCGCCAGCAGCCAAGTACTAGCGGGGGCCACAGATACGCAGTATTTT. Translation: CASSQVLAGATDTQYF.

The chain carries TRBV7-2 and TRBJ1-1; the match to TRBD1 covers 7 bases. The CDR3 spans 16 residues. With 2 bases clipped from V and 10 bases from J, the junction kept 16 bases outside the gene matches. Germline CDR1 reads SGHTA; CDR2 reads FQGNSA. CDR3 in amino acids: CASSLFAGGTVFGAFF. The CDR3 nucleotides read TGTGCCAGCAGCTTATTTGCAGGGGGAACAGTTTTTGGAGCTTTCTTT.

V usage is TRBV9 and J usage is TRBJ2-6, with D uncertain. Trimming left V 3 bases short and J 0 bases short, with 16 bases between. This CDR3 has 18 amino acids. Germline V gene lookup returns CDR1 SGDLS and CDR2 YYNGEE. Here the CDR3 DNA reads TGTGCCAGCAGCGCCGGCCTATCGACGGGCTCTGGGGCCAACGTCCTGACTTTC. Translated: CASSAGLSTGSGANVLTF.

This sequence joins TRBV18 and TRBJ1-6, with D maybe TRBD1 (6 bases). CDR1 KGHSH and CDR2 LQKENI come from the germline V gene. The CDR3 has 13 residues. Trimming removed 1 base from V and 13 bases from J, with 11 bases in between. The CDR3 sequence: CASSPQQGEPLHF. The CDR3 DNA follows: TGTGCCAGCTCACCACAACAGGGCGAGCCCCTCCACTTT.

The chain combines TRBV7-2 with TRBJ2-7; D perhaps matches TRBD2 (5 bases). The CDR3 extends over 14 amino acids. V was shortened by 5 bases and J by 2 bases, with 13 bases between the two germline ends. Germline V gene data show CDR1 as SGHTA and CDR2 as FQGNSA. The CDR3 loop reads CASSTLGVAYEQYF. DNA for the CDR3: TGTGCCAGCAGCACACTGGGAGTCGCCTACGAGCAGTACTTC.

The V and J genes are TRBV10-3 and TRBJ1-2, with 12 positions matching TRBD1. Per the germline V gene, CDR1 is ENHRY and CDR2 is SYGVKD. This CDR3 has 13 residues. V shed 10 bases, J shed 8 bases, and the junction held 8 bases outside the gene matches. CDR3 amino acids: CATTGGTGGGYTF. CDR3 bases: TGTGCCACCACCGGCGGGACAGGGGGCGGCTACACCTTC.

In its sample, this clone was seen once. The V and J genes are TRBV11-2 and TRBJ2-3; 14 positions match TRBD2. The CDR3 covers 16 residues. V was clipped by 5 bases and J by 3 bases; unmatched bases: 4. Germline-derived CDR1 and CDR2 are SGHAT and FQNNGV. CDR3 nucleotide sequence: TGTGCCAGCAGCCGACTAGCGGGGGGGCCGACAGATACGCAGTATTTT. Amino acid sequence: CASSRLAGGPTDTQYF. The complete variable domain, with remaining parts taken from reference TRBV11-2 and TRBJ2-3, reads EAGVAQSPRYKIIEKRQSVAFWCNPISGHATLYWYQQILGQGPKLLIQFQNNGVVDDSQLPKDRFSAERLKGVDSTLKIQPAKLEDSAVYLCASSRLAGGPTDTQYFGPGTRLTVL.

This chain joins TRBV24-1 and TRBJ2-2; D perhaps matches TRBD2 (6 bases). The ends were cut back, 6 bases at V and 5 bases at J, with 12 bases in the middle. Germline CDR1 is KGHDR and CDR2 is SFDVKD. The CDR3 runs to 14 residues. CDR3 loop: CATSTGGATGELFF. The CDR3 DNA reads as TGTGCCACCAGTACTGGCGGGGCGACCGGGGAGCTGTTTTTT.

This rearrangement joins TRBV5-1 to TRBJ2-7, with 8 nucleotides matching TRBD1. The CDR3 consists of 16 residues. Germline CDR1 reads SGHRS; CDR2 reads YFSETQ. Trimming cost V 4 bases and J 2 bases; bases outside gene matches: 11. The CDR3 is CASSRITGTGAYEQYF. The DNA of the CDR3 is TGCGCCAGCAGCCGTATTACCGGGACAGGAGCCTACGAGCAGTACTTC. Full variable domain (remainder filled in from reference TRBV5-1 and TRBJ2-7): KAGVTQTPRYLIKTRGQQVTLSCSPISGHRSVSWYQQTPGQGLQFLFEYFSETQRNKGNFPGRFSGRQFSNSRSEMNVSTLELGDSALYLCASSRITGTGAYEQYFGPGTRLTVT.

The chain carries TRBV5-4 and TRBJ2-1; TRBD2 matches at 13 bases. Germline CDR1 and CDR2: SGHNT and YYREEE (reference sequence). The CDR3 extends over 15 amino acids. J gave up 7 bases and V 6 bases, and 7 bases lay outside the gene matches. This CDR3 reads CASNLGTSGVNEQFF. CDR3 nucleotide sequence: TGTGCCAGCAACCTCGGGACTAGCGGGGTTAATGAGCAGTTCTTC. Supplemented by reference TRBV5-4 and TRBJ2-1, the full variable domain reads ETGVTQSPTHLIKTRGQQVTLRCSSQSGHNTVSWYQQALGQGPQFIFQYYREEENGRGNFPPRFSGLQFPNYSSELNVNALELDDSALYLCASNLGTSGVNEQFFGPGTRLTVL.

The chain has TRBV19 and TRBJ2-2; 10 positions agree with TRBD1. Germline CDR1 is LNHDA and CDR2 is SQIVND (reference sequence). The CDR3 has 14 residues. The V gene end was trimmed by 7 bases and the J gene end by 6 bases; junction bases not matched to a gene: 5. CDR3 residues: CASIPGQGSGELFF. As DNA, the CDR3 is TGTGCCAGTATTCCGGGACAGGGGTCCGGGGAGCTGTTTTTT.

CDR3 sequence reads: CASSPGTSALETQYF. CDR3 DNA sequence: TGTGCCAGTAGTCCAGGGACTAGCGCGCTAGAGACCCAGTACTTC. V gene TRBV19 combines with J gene TRBJ2-5; 10 nucleotides line up with TRBD2. The CDR3 sequence is 15 residues long. Germline assignment: CDR1 LNHDA and CDR2 SQIVND (reference sequence). After removal of 5 bases from V and 4 bases from J, the junction contained 7 bases not matched to a gene.

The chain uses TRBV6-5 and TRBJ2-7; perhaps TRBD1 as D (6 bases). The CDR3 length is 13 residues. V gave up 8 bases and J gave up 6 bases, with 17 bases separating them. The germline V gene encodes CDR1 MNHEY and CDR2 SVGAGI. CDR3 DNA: TGTGCCAGCGCCGGGACATATGGGCGCGAGCAGTACTTC. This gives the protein CASAGTYGREQYF.

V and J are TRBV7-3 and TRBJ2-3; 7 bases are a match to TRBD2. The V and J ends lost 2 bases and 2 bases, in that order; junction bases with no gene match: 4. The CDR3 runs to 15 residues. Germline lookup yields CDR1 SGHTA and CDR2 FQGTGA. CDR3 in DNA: TGTGCCAGCAGCTTAGGACTAGGAGACACAGATACGCAGTATTTT. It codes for CASSLGLGDTDTQYF.

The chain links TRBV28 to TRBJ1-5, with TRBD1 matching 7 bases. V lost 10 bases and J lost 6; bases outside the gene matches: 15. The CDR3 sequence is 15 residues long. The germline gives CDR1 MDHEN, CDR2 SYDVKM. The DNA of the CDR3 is TGTGCCACCCAATCCCAGGGGGTGCTGAGTCAGCCCCAGCATTTT. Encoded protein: CATQSQGVLSQPQHF. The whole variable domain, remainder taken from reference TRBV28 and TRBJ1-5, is DVKVTQSSRYLVKRTGEKVFLECVQDMDHENMFWYRQDPGLGLRLIYFSYDVKMKEKGDIPEGYSVSREKKERFSLILESASTNQTSMYLCATQSQGVLSQPQHFGDGTRLSIL.

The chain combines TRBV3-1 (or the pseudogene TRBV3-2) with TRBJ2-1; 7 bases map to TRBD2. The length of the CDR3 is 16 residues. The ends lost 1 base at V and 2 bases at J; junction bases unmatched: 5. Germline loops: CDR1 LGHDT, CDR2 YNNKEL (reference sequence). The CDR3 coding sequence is TGTGCCAGCAGCCAAGTGGGACTACGAACCTACAATGAGCAGTTCTTC. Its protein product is CASSQVGLRTYNEQFF.

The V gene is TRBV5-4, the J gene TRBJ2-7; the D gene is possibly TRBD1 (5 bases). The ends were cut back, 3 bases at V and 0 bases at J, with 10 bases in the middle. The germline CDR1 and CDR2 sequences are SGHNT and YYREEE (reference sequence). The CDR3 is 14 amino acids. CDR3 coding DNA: TGTGCCAGCAGCTCAGACAGTGTCTCCTACGAGCAGTACTTC. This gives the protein CASSSDSVSYEQYF.

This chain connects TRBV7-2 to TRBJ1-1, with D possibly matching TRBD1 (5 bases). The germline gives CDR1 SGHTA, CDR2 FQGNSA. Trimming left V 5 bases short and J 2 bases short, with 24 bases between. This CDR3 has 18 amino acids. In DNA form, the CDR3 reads TGTGCCAGCAGCCTCCGGTTTGGGGGGGAGGGTTCTAACACTGAAGCTTTCTTT. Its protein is CASSLRFGGEGSNTEAFF.

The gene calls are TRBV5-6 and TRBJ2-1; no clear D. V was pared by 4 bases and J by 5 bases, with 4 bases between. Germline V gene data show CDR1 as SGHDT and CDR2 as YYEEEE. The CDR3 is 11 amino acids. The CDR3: CASSPNNEQFF. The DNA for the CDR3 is TGTGCCAGCAGCCCCAACAATGAGCAGTTCTTC.

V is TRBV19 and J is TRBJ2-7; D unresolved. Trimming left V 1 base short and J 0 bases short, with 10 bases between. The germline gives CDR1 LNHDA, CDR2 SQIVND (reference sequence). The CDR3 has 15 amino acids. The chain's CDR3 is CASSIGTVSSYEQYF. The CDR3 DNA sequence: TGTGCCAGTAGTATAGGAACGGTGAGCTCCTACGAGCAGTACTTC.

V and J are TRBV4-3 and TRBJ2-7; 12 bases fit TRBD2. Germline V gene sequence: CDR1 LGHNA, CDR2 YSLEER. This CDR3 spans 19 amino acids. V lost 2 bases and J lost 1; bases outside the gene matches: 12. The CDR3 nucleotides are TGCGCCAGCAGCCAACGCACCCTAGCGGGGGGGGATCGGTCCTACGAGCAGTACTTC. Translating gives CASSQRTLAGGDRSYEQYF.

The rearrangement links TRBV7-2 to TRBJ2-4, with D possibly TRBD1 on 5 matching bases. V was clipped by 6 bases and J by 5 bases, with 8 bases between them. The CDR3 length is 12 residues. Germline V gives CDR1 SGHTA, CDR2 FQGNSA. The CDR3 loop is CASRGEENIQYF. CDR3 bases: TGTGCCAGCAGAGGGGAAGAAAACATTCAGTACTTC.

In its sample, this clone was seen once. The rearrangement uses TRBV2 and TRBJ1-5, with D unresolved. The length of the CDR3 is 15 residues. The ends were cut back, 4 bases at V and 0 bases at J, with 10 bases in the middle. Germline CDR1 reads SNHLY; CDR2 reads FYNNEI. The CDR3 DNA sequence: TGTGCCAGCAGTGCTTCGGGGAATAGCAATCAGCCCCAGCATTTT. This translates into CASSASGNSNQPQHF.